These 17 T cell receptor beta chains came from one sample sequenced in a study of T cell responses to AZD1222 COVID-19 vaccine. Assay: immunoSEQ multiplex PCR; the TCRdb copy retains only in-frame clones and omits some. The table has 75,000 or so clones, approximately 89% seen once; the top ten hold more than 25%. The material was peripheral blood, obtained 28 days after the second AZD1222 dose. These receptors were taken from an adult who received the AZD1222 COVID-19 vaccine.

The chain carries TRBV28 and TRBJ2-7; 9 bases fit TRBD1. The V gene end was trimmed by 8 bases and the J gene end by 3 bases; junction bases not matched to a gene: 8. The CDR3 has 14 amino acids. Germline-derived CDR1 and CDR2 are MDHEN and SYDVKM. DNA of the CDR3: TGTGCCAGCGGGTCTACAGGGGGCCGCTACGAGCAGTACTTC. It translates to CASGSTGGRYEQYF.

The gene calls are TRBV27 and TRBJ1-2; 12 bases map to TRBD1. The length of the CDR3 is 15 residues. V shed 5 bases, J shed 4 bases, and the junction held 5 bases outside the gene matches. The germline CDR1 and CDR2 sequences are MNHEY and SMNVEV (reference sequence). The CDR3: CASSPGQGASYGYTF. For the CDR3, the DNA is TGTGCCAGCAGTCCGGGACAGGGGGCCTCCTATGGCTACACCTTC.

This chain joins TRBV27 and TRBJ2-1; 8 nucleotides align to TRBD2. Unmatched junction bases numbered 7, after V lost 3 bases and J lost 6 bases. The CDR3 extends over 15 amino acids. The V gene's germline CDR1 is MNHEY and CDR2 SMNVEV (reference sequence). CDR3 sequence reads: CASSFNYGTSNEQFF. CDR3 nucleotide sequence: TGTGCCAGCAGTTTTAATTATGGGACTAGCAATGAGCAGTTCTTC.

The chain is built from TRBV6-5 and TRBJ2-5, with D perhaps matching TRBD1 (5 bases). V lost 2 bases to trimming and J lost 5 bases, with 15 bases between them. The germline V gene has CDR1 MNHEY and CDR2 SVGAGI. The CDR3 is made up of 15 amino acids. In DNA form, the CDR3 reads TGTGCCAGCAGTTACAACAGGAACTCAAGGGAGACCCAGTACTTC. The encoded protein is CASSYNRNSRETQYF.

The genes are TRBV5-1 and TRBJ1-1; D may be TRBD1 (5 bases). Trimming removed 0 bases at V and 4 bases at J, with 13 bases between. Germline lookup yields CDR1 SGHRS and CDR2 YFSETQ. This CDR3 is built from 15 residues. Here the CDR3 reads CASSLAAPGGTEAFF. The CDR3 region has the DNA TGCGCCAGCAGCTTGGCGGCCCCTGGGGGCACTGAAGCTTTCTTT.

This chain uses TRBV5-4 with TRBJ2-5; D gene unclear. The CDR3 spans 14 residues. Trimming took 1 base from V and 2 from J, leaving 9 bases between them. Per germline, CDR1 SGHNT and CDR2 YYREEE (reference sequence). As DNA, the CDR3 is TGTGCCAGCAGCTTGAGACTTGATCAAGAGACCCAGTACTTC. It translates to CASSLRLDQETQYF.

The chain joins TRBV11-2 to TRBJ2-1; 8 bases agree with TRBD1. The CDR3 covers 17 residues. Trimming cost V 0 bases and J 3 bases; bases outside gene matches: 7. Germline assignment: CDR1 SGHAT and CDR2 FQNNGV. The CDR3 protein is CASSLDGTGGNYNEQFF. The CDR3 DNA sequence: TGTGCCAGCAGCTTAGATGGCACAGGGGGTAACTACAATGAGCAGTTCTTC.

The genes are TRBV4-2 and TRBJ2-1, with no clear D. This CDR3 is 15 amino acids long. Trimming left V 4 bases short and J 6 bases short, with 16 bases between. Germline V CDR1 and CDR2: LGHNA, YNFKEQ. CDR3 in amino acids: CASSRRDLLFNEQFF. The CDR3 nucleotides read TGTGCCAGCAGCCGTCGTGATCTCCTTTTCAATGAGCAGTTCTTC.

The CDR3 nucleotides read TGCGCCAGCAGCTTGGTACTAGCGGGGATTCGCCCGAGCACAGATACGCAGTATTTT. It encodes CASSLVLAGIRPSTDTQYF. This rearrangement joins TRBV5-1 to TRBJ2-3; 10 nucleotides line up with TRBD2. V lost 0 bases, J lost 0 bases, and 10 bases stayed unmatched. Germline CDR1 and CDR2: SGHRS and YFSETQ. The CDR3 totals 19 residues.

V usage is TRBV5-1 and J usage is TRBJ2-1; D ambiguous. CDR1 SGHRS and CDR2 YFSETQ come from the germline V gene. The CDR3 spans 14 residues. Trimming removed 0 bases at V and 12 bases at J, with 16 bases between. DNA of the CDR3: TGCGCCAGCAGCTTGGGGTCTAGTGGGGATGGGCAGTTCTTC. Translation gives CASSLGSSGDGQFF.

The DNA for the CDR3 is TGTGCCACCAGTGACCTACAGGGATACGAGCAGTACTTC. It is translated as CATSDLQGYEQYF. V is TRBV24-1 and J is TRBJ2-7; possible D gene TRBD1, 6 bases. The V and J ends lost 4 bases and 4 bases respectively, with 10 bases between them. Germline V gene sequence: CDR1 KGHDR, CDR2 SFDVKD. The CDR3 runs 13 residues.

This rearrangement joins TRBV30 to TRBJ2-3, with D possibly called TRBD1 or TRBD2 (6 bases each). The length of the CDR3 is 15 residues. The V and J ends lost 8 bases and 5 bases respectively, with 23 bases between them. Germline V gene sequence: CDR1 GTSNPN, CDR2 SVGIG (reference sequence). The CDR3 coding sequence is TGTGCCGGTTACGGGGGCGGACCCTCAGGAGATACGCAGTATTTT. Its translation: CAGYGGGPSGDTQYF.

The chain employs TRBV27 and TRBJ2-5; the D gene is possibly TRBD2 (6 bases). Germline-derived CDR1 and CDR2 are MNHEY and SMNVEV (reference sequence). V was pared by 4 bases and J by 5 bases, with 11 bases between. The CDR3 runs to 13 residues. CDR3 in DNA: TGTGCCAGCAGTTCGGGGGTGGTGGAGACCCAGTACTTC. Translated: CASSSGVVETQYF.

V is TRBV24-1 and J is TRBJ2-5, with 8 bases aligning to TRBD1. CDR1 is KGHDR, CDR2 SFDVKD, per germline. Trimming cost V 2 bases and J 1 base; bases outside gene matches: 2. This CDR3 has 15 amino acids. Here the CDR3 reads CATSDWQGAQETQYF. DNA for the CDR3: TGTGCCACCAGTGATTGGCAGGGGGCCCAAGAGACCCAGTACTTC.

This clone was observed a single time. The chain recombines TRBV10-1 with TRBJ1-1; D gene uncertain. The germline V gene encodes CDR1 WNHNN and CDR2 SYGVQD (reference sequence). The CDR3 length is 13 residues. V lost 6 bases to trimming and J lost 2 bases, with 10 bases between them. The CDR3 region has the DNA TGCGCCAGCAGACTGGACGGAAACACTGAAGCTTTCTTT. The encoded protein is CASRLDGNTEAFF.

The chain's CDR3 is CASSPLGLAGAWGNEQFF. As DNA, the CDR3 is TGTGCCAGCTCACCTCTTGGACTAGCGGGAGCCTGGGGCAATGAGCAGTTCTTC. The chain has TRBV18 and TRBJ2-1; 13 nucleotides align to TRBD2. There are 18 residues in the CDR3. Germline V gives CDR1 KGHSH, CDR2 LQKENI. V gave up 3 bases and J gave up 6 bases; unmatched junction bases: 11.

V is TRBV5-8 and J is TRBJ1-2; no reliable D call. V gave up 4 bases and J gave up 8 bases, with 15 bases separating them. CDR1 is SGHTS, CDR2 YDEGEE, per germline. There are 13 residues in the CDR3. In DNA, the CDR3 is TGTGCCAGCAGCCGAAAGCCTTCTGGGGGCTACACCTTC. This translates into CASSRKPSGGYTF.